Below, 27 T cell receptor beta chains from the same sample are listed, as sequenced in a study of blood T cells in healthy people across ages. Combining a sample-barcoded 5' primer with a J-beta primer mix, a second PCR ran for roughly 7 to 11 cycles. TCRdb recomputed calls from the 5' RACE reads with MiXCR, one row per CDR3 protein. Of 650,000 to 950,000 distinct CDR3 sequences listed, more than 40% are singletons. The sample was blood. These receptors were obtained from a man in his sixties in good health.

This clonotype appeared a few times. The chain couples TRBV4-3 to TRBJ2-3; perhaps TRBD1 as D (6 bases). This CDR3 has 16 amino acids. V was pared by 0 bases and J by 3 bases, with 13 bases between. Germline loops: CDR1 LGHNA, CDR2 YSLEER. CDR3 residues: CASSQDQQGNTDTQYF. In DNA, the CDR3 is TGCGCCAGCAGCCAAGATCAACAGGGTAATACAGATACGCAGTATTTT.

This clonotype was counted a few times. V usage is TRBV7-9 and J usage is TRBJ2-7; the match to TRBD1 covers 7 bases. Trimming at V came to 7 bases and at J to 0 bases, leaving 6 bases not matched to a gene. The CDR3 consists of 14 residues. Germline lookup yields CDR1 SEHNR and CDR2 FQNEAQ (reference sequence). The CDR3 bases are TGTGCCAGCACACCACAGGGGAGCTCCTACGAGCAGTACTTC. Translating gives CASTPQGSSYEQYF. Full variable domain (remainder filled in from reference TRBV7-9 and TRBJ2-7): DTGVSQNPRHKITKRGQNVTFRCDPISEHNRLYWYRQTLGQGPEFLTYFQNEAQLEKSRLLSDRFSAERPKGSFSTLEIQRTEQGDSAMYLCASTPQGSSYEQYFGPGTRLTVT.

The CDR3 nucleotides read TGCGCCAGCAGCTTGGCGGTTCATCAGCGGGGAAGCACAGATACGCAGTATTTT. The encoded protein is CASSLAVHQRGSTDTQYF. The rearrangement uses TRBV5-1 and TRBJ2-3; 7 positions match TRBD2. Trimming at V came to 0 bases and at J to 0 bases, leaving 10 bases not matched to a gene. The CDR3 loop spans 18 amino acids. The germline V gene encodes CDR1 SGHRS and CDR2 YFSETQ.

This clonotype was detected a few times. CDR3 in DNA: TGTGCCAGCAGCGTAGGGGGACGGAATAATTCACCCCTCCACTTT. Its protein is CASSVGGRNNSPLHF. The chain recombines TRBV9 with TRBJ1-6, with a tentative D call TRBD1 (5 bases). Germline CDR1 and CDR2: SGDLS and YYNGEE. The V end was cut by 0 bases, the J end by 5 bases, with 9 bases between. The CDR3 is made up of 15 amino acids.

The table lists this clonotype with a few counts. This chain links TRBV5-1 with TRBJ2-5; D unresolved. Trimming took 10 bases from V and 2 from J, leaving 9 bases between them. The CDR3 has 11 amino acids. In germline, CDR1 is SGHRS, CDR2 YFSETQ. CDR3 nucleotide sequence: TGCGCCGATAGATATCAAGAGACCCAGTACTTC. Protein: CADRYQETQYF.

V usage is TRBV5-5 and J usage is TRBJ2-5; 10 bases map to TRBD1. Germline V gene sequence: CDR1 SGHKS, CDR2 YYEKEE (reference sequence). The ends lost 4 bases at V and 4 bases at J; junction bases unmatched: 13. The CDR3 extends over 17 amino acids. CDR3 sequence: CASSHRSETGGIETQYF. In DNA, the CDR3 is TGTGCCAGCAGCCACCGATCCGAGACAGGGGGCATAGAGACCCAGTACTTC.

This clonotype has more than one count but fewer than ten. CDR3 residues: CASSLVNPDNSPLHF. In nucleotides, the CDR3 is TGTGCCAGCAGTTTAGTGAACCCGGATAATTCACCCCTCCACTTT. V gene TRBV12-3 or TRBV12-4 combines with J gene TRBJ1-6; D remains unclear. CDR3 size: 15 residues. V was shortened by 1 base and J by 5 bases, with 9 bases between the two germline ends.

On this clonotype: One end of the junction is discordant with germline, which a read error may explain. The chain couples TRBV6-1 to TRBJ2-4; D gene ambiguous. With the DNA end fitting TRBJ2-5 better, the J assignment may be wrong. Per germline, CDR1 MNHNS and CDR2 SASEGT. CDR3 length equals 14 residues. This CDR3 reads CASREGLRGETQYF. The CDR3 DNA sequence: TGTGCCAGCAGGGAAGGGCTGCGAGGAGAGACCCAGTACTTC.

This clonotype has only a few counts. This chain joins TRBV30 and TRBJ1-2; possible D gene TRBD1, 6 bases. Germline V gives CDR1 GTSNPN, CDR2 SVGIG (reference sequence). V dropped 3 bases and J dropped 8 bases, with 16 bases sitting between them. The CDR3 sequence is 13 residues long. CDR3 sequence (DNA): TGTGCCTGGAGCGAGCAGGGGATAGGAGGCTACACCTTC. This gives the protein CAWSEQGIGGYTF. The variable domain in full, with the rest retrieved from reference TRBV30 and TRBJ1-2, is SQTIHQWPATLVQPVGSPLSLECTVEGTSNPNLYWYRQAAGRGLQLLFYSVGIGQISSEVPQNLSASRPQDRQFILSSKKLLLSDSGFYLCAWSEQGIGGYTFGSGTRLTVV.

This clonotype appeared once. One junction end disagrees with the germline gene, perhaps due to a read error. The V call is TRBV6-5, the J call TRBJ1-1; no reliable D call. Per the germline V gene, CDR1 is MNHEY and CDR2 is SVGAGI. The CDR3 runs 12 residues. CDR3 bases: TGTGCCAGCAGTTACGCGGGCTCTGAGGCTTTCTTT. This encodes CASSYAGSEAFF.

The V call is TRBV6-5, the J call TRBJ1-1, with a tentative D call TRBD1 (6 bases). The CDR3 has 14 residues. Germline loops: CDR1 MNHEY, CDR2 SVGAGI. Trimming took off 0 bases at V and 12 bases at J, with 17 bases between the two ends. CDR3: CASSYSNRVRGTFF. In DNA, the CDR3 is TGTGCCAGCAGTTACTCCAACAGGGTTAGGGGAACTTTCTTT.

V gene TRBV27 combines with J gene TRBJ2-5; 7 nucleotides agree with TRBD2. The CDR3 has 17 amino acids. Trimming cost V 3 bases and J 3 bases; bases outside gene matches: 13. CDR1 and CDR2 (germline): MNHEY, SMNVEV (reference sequence). The CDR3 sequence: CASSLRVGGDREETQYF. The CDR3 nucleotides read TGTGCCAGCAGTTTGCGGGTTGGGGGGGACCGGGAAGAGACCCAGTACTTC.

This clonotype was seen only a few times. V gene TRBV15 combines with J gene TRBJ2-1; D possibly corresponds to TRBD1 (6 bases). The CDR3 loop spans 16 amino acids. Germline V gives CDR1 LNHNV, CDR2 YYDKDF (reference sequence). V lost 4 bases and J lost 6, with 19 bases in between. The CDR3 DNA reads as TGTGCCACCAGCAAAGGGGGTCAAACATTAGTCAATGAGCAGTTCTTC. Its translation: CATSKGGQTLVNEQFF.

The V call is TRBV4-3, the J call TRBJ1-5, with D possibly TRBD1 on 5 matching bases. The CDR3 is 19 amino acids. Trimming pared 1 base from V and 3 bases from J, leaving 22 bases between. Germline V gives CDR1 LGHNA, CDR2 YSLEER. CDR3 DNA: TGCGCCAGCAGCCAAGCCTATCAGACAGTAGGGTGGGCCAATCAGCCCCAGCATTTT. This gives the protein CASSQAYQTVGWANQPQHF.

A word on this clonotype: This sequence may be a read error, since a much larger clone differs from it by one base. The chain couples TRBV20-1 to TRBJ2-5; 12 bases fit TRBD2. The J call may be in error: the DNA end matches TRBJ2-7 better. This CDR3 has 15 amino acids. Germline CDR1 and CDR2: DFQATT and SNEGSKA (reference sequence). DNA for the CDR3: TGCAGTACTAGTTCCCCTAGCGGGGGGGCCTTCGAGCAGTACTTC. It translates to CSTSSPSGGAFEQYF.

The J gene is TRBJ2-4, the V gene TRBV20-1, with 10 bases matching TRBD2. Germline CDR1 and CDR2: DFQATT and SNEGSKA (reference sequence). J was trimmed by 5 bases and V by 1 base; bases with no gene match: 5. This CDR3 spans 15 amino acids. The CDR3 bases are TGCAGTGCTAGAGGAGGTAGCGGGGGGCAAAACATTCAGTACTTC. Translation gives CSARGGSGGQNIQYF.

This clonotype turned up a few times. The chain has TRBV20-1 and TRBJ2-3; possibly TRBD1 for D (5 bases). Germline CDR1 is DFQATT and CDR2 is SNEGSKA (reference sequence). Trimming stripped 6 bases from V and 0 bases from J, with 19 bases between. The CDR3 is 16 residues long. Here the CDR3 reads CSATARAETSTDTQYF. CDR3 nucleotide sequence: TGCAGTGCGACGGCCAGGGCGGAAACTAGCACAGATACGCAGTATTTT.

This chain uses TRBV4-1 with TRBJ2-6; D may correspond to TRBD1 or TRBD2 (5 bases each). The CDR3 is 17 residues long. In germline, CDR1 is MGHRA, CDR2 YSYEKL. The V gene lost 4 bases and the J gene lost 0 bases, with 13 bases spanning the gap. The CDR3 region has the DNA TGCGCCAGCAGCCTCACCGGGACCCCCTCTGGGGCCAACGTCCTGACTTTC. Encoded protein: CASSLTGTPSGANVLTF.

V usage is TRBV12-3 or TRBV12-4 and J usage is TRBJ1-4; D is unresolved. This CDR3 contains 14 residues. Trimming pared 3 bases from V and 8 bases from J, leaving 13 bases between. The CDR3: CASSFTAFGEKLFF. In DNA form, the CDR3 reads TGTGCCAGCAGTTTTACCGCGTTTGGAGAAAAACTGTTTTTT.

In this sample, this clonotype turned up a few times. The chain is built from TRBV20-1 and TRBJ2-7, with TRBD1 matching over 8 bases. Losses at the gene ends were 2 bases for V and 5 bases for J; bases not matched to a gene: 8. Germline lookup yields CDR1 DFQATT and CDR2 SNEGSKA (reference sequence). There are 14 residues in the CDR3. CDR3 bases: TGCAGTGCTAGAAACGGACAGGGACCCGACGAGCAGTACTTC. Protein product: CSARNGQGPDEQYF.

The chain combines TRBV25-1 with TRBJ2-1, with 8 bases fitting TRBD1. After removal of 2 bases from V and 8 bases from J, the junction contained 23 bases not matched to a gene. Germline CDR1 reads MGHDK; CDR2 reads SYGVNS. The CDR3 is made up of 20 amino acids. The chain's CDR3 is CASSEISFTGASRTGYEQFF. The DNA for the CDR3 is TGTGCCAGCAGTGAAATCTCTTTTACAGGGGCCTCAAGGACAGGGTATGAGCAGTTCTTC.

Worth noting for this clonotype: This may be a read error, as it is one base from a much larger clone. The gene calls are TRBV29-1 and TRBJ1-2; 9 nucleotides line up with TRBD1. The CDR3 contains 13 residues. Germline V gives CDR1 SQVTM, CDR2 ANQGSEA. The CDR3 spells CSTPGQGTYGYAF. The CDR3 region has the DNA TGCAGCACGCCGGGACAGGGCACTTATGGCTACGCCTTC.

This CDR3 is CASSSPGAGERETQYF. The CDR3 nucleotides read TGTGCCAGCAGTTCGCCAGGAGCGGGGGAACGAGAGACCCAGTACTTC. V is TRBV6-6 and J is TRBJ2-5, with 8 bases aligning to TRBD2. CDR1 and CDR2 from the germline V gene are MNHNY and SVGAGI (reference sequence). After removal of 4 bases from V and 4 bases from J, the junction contained 11 bases not matched to a gene. CDR3 length equals 16 residues.

In its sample, this clonotype was seen a few times. The gene calls are TRBV5-6 and TRBJ2-5; 7 nucleotides align to TRBD1. The germline CDR1 and CDR2 sequences are SGHDT and YYEEEE. Germline trimming cut 4 bases from V and 5 bases from J; bases unmatched to any gene: 11. The CDR3 totals 15 residues. CDR3 nucleotide sequence: TGTGCCAGCAGCATCCTCGAGAGGGGGCACGAGACCCAGTACTTC. Translated, it gives CASSILERGHETQYF.

The chain recombines TRBV7-8 with TRBJ2-1; a weak D match, TRBD1 (6 bases). Germline values: CDR1 SGHVS, CDR2 FQNEAQ. The CDR3 has 15 amino acids. V lost 1 base and J 4 bases, leaving 11 bases between the germline ends. The CDR3 loop is CASSLVADRYNEQFF. The CDR3 coding sequence is TGTGCCAGCAGCTTAGTAGCCGACAGGTACAATGAGCAGTTCTTC. Using reference TRBV7-8 and TRBJ2-1 for the parts outside the CDR3, the full variable domain is GAGVSQSPRYKVAKRGQDVALRCDPISGHVSLFWYQQALGQGPEFLTYFQNEAQLDKSGLPSDRFFAERPEGSVSTLKIQRTQQEDSAVYLCASSLVADRYNEQFFGPGTRLTVL.

This clonotype was detected a few times. The chain uses TRBV14 and TRBJ2-7; a possible D gene is TRBD1 (6 bases). Deletions cut 4 bases from V and 1 base from J, with 11 bases between. Germline V gene data show CDR1 as SGHDN and CDR2 as FVKESK. CDR3 length: 14 residues. The CDR3: CASSPWDKSYEQYF. The CDR3 DNA reads as TGTGCCAGCAGCCCCTGGGACAAGTCCTACGAGCAGTACTTC. The variable domain in full, with the rest retrieved from reference TRBV14 and TRBJ2-7, is EAGVTQFPSHSVIEKGQTVTLRCDPISGHDNLYWYRRVMGKEIKFLLHFVKESKQDESGMPNNRFLAERTGGTYSTLKVQPAELEDSGVYFCASSPWDKSYEQYFGPGTRLTVT.

The table lists this clonotype with a few counts. V usage is TRBV12-5 and J usage is TRBJ1-1; D call uncertain. The germline V gene encodes CDR1 LGHNT and CDR2 FRNRAP. The length of the CDR3 is 14 residues. V lost 2 bases to trimming and J lost 4 bases, with 11 bases between them. CDR3 nucleotides: TGTGCTAGTGGTTTGAACTCACCCGGCACTGAAGCTTTCTTT. Translation: CASGLNSPGTEAFF.